Given below is one T cell receptor beta chain in context. The CDR3 contains 15 residues. Deletions cut 5 bases from V and 0 bases from J, with 11 bases between. Germline loops: CDR1 SEHNR, CDR2 FQNEAQ (reference sequence). A sample-barcoded 5' primer and a J-beta primer mix were used in a second PCR of about 7 to 12 cycles. MiXCR, applied by TCRdb to the 5' RACE reads, yields one record per CDR3 protein. The sample shows around 800,000 distinct CDR3 sequences, 35% to 60% of them seen only once. This sample was taken from a study of blood T cells in healthy people across ages. This receptor was identified in a man at least 80 years old in good health. V usage is TRBV7-9 and J usage is TRBJ1-3; perhaps TRBD1 as D (5 bases). What was sequenced was blood. For the CDR3, the DNA is TGTGCCAGCAGCCTTTGGGGGGGCTCTGGAAACACCATATATTTT. Translation gives CASSLWGGSGNTIYF.